A single T cell receptor beta chain is shown here with its context. This sample stems from a study of blood T cell repertoires in COVID-19. Study context: PBMCs, B-cell-depleted T cells, or T cells provided the cDNA or gDNA that made up the material.

Contact with a PCR-confirmed or clinician-diagnosed COVID-19 case occurred within 2 weeks of entry. Assay used: immunoSEQ multiplex PCR; TCRdb lists only in-frame clones, some missing. The profile covers 250,000 or so clones, with approximately 83% appearing a single time and approximately 3.8% taken by the ten largest. V dropped 4 bases and J dropped 1 base, with 8 bases sitting between them. Germline CDR1 SGHRS, CDR2 YFSETQ. The CDR3 totals 13 residues. Sequencing input: PBMCs or T cells enriched from blood (not recorded which). The V call is TRBV5-1, the J call TRBJ2-5, with D perhaps matching TRBD2 (5 bases). This sequence was found in a woman aged 40 to 49 who had been exposed to COVID-19. CDR3 protein: CASSPGLQETQYF. CDR3 sequence (DNA): TGCGCCAGCAGCCCCGGACTCCAAGAGACCCAGTACTTC.